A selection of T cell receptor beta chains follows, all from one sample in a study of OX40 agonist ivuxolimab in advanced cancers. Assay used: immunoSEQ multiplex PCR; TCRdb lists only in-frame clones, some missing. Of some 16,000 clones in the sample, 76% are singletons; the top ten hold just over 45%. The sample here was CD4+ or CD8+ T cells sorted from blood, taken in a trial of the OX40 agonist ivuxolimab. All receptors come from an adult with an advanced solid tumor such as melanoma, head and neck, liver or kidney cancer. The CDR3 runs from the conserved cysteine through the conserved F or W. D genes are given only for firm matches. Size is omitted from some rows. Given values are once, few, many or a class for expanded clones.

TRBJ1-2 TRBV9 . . TGTGCCAGCAGCTCTGATGGTGGCAGTTATGGCTACACCTTC CASSSDGGSYGYTF
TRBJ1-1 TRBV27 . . TGTACCACAAAGAGCGGGACGGCGAACACTGAAGCTTTCTTT CTTKSGTANTEAFF
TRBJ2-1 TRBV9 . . TGTGCCAGCAGCGTACTACCAGGGGCGGTTTACTATGAGCAGTTCTTC CASSVLPGAVYYEQFF
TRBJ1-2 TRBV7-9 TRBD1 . TGTGCTACACAGGGGGGACATGGCTACACCTTC CATQGGHGYTF
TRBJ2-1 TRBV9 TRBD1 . TGTGCCAGCAGCTTCAAACAGGGGGCCTACAATGAGCAGTTCTTC CASSFKQGAYNEQFF
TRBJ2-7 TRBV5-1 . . TGCGCCAGCAGCTTGGCTGGCAGGTCGTACGAGCAGTACTTC CASSLAGRSYEQYF
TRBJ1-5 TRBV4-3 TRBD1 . TGCGCCAGCAGCCCGCCAGGGACAGGGATTCCGGGCAATCAGCCCCAGCATTTT CASSPPGTGIPGNQPQHF
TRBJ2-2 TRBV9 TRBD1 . TGTGCCAGCAGCATAACCGGGACAGGAAGAACCGGGGAGCTGTTTTTT CASSITGTGRTGELFF
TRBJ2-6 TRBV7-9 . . TGTGCCAGCAGCTTAGGCAGGCCTCCCTCTGGGGCCAACGTCCTGACTTTC CASSLGRPPSGANVLTF
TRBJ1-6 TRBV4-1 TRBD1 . TGCGCCAGCAGCCAAGGACAGGGGCCCTATAATTCACCCCTCCACTTT CASSQGQGPYNSPLHF
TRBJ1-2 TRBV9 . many TGTGCCAGCAGCGTAGCTACGCCCGGGGGGAACTATGGCTACACCTTC CASSVATPGGNYGYTF
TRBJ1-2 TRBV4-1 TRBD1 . TGCGCCAGCAGCCACCCGGGACAGATCTATGGCTACACCTTC CASSHPGQIYGYTF
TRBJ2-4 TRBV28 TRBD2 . TGTGCCAGCAGTTTGACTAGCGGGAGGGCCCGAGCCAAAAACATTCAGTACTTC CASSLTSGRARAKNIQYF
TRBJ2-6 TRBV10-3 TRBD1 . TGTGCCATCTCGGGGACAGGGGGTATGGGGGCCAACGTCCTGACTTTC CAISGTGGMGANVLTF
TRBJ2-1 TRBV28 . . TGTGCCAGCAGAATACTGTTAAAGGGCAATGAGCAGTTCTTC CASRILLKGNEQFF
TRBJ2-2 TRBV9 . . TGTGCCAGCAGCGTAGGTCGGACAGCGGTGACCGGGGAGCTGTTTTTT CASSVGRTAVTGELFF
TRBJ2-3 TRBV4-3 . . TGCGCCAGCAGCCAAGATGGGATACCAGATACGCAGTATTTT CASSQDGIPDTQYF
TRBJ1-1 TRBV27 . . TGTGCCAGCAGGAACCCGGGGGGGGCGGCTTTCTTT CASRNPGGAAFF
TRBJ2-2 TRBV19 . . TGTGCCAGCCGGGCCTCCGGGGAGCTGTTTTTT CASRASGELFF
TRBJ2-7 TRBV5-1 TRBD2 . TGCGCCAGCAGCGCAGGACTAGCGGCTTCCTACGAGCAGTACTTC CASSAGLAASYEQYF
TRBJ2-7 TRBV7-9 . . TGTGCCAGCAGCGGGACTCGGGTCTCCTACGAGCAGTACTTC CASSGTRVSYEQYF
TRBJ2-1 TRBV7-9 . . TGTGCCAGCAGCTTAGGGACTCGGAATGAGCAGTTCTTC CASSLGTRNEQFF
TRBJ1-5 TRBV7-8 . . TGTGCCAGCAGCTTAGCCTCAGGGAATCAGCCCCAGCATTTT CASSLASGNQPQHF
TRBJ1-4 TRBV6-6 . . TGTGCCAGCAGTTACTCGTTTGAGGGGGATGAAAAACTGTTTTTT CASSYSFEGDEKLFF
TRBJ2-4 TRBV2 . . TGTGCCAGCAGTGGTCACGATAGGGCGGCCAAAAACATTCAGTACTTC CASSGHDRAAKNIQYF
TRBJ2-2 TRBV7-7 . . TGTGCCAGCAGCCAAATCGGGTCGGAAAACACCGGGGAGCTGTTTTTT CASSQIGSENTGELFF
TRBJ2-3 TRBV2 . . TGTGCCAGCAGTGCGACTTCCTCAGATACGCAGTATTTT CASSATSSDTQYF
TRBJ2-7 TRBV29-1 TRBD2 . TGCAGCGTTTGGACTAGCGGCTCCTACGAGCAGTACTTC CSVWTSGSYEQYF
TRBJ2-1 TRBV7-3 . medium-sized TGTGCCAGCAGCGCGGTGGCCAATGAGCAGTTCTTC CASSAVANEQFF
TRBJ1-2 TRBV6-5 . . TGTGCCAGCAGTTACACCGTTGCTCTGGATGGCTACACCTTC CASSYTVALDGYTF
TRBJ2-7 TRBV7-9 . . TGTGCCAGCAGCTTAGCGCACAAGCCCTACGAGCAGTACTTC CASSLAHKPYEQYF
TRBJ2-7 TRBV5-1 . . TGCGCCAGCAGCTTGAGCAGAGACTACGAGCAGTACTTC CASSLSRDYEQYF
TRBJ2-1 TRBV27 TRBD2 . TGTGCCAGCAGTTTATGGGCTAGCGGGGGGGCACGATTCTTC CASSLWASGGARFF
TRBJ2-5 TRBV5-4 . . TGTGCCAGCAGCTTGGGGCCGCGGGAGACCCAGTACTTC CASSLGPRETQYF
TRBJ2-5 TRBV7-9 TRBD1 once TGTGCCAGCAGCTTAAAGGAACAGGGGAAAGAGACCCAGTACTTC CASSLKEQGKETQYF
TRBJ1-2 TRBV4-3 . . TGCGCCAGCAGCCAAGATCGGAGAGGGCCTGGCTATGGCTACACCTTC CASSQDRRGPGYGYTF
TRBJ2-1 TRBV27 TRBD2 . TGTGCCAGCAGTCCCCTTTTTCTAGCGGGTTACAATGAGCAGTTCTTC CASSPLFLAGYNEQFF
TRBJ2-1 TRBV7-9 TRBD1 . TGTGCCAGCAGCCCACAACAGGGGATTTACAATGAGCAGTTCTTC CASSPQQGIYNEQFF
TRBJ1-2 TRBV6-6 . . TGTGCCAGCAGTCCGGGGAGTAGCTATGGCTACACCTTC CASSPGSSYGYTF
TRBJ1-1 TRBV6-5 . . TGTGCCAGCAGTTACGAAGGGGCAGGGGCCACTGAAGCTTTCTTT CASSYEGAGATEAFF
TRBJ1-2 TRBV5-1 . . TGCGCCAGCAGCTTGCGCCCGGCGGGGGACTATGGCTACACCTTC CASSLRPAGDYGYTF
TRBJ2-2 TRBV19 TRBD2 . TGTGCCAGTAGTTGGGCGGGAGGGCCCCCCGGGGAGCTGTTTTTT CASSWAGGPPGELFF
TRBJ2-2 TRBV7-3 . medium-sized TGTGCCAGCAGCCCGACAGGGAACACCGGGGAGCTGTTTTTT CASSPTGNTGELFF